This TCR beta chain emerged from a study of shared clonotypes between healthy human individuals (dated by TCRdb to 2018 to 2021). For the wider study: A few men and a couple of women, aged 18 to 49 years, made up the cohort. Blood TCR repertoires of a handful of healthy adults were deeply sequenced to estimate repertoire size and the extent of clonotype sharing between individuals. To increase sequencing depth and limit assay-specific biases, TCR repertoire library preparation and sequencing were carried out by different laboratories using diverse techniques. Per donor, leukapheresis produced somewhere between about 0.85 and 8.9 billion PBMCs.

A note on this clone: The clone's antigen remains unknown. Base qualities are not provided; no much larger clone lies one nucleotide away.

At the junction V is shortened by 3 bases and J by 11 bases, with 25 bases in between. CDR1 and CDR2 are read off the germline V gene (reference sequence) as LNHDA and SQIVND. The CDR3 contains 16 residues, cysteine and phenylalanine counted. Here the CDR3 DNA is all that survives: 48 bases in frame from base 1. Healthy HIV-negative adults with no recently reported acute infections or vaccinations were included as donors. Every donor was a Caucasian adult living in Nashville, Tennessee, USA. In the unsorted samples, some 94 million PBMCs were counted, and genomic DNA was extracted using the QIAamp DNA Blood Mini kit. Blood was collected by leukapheresis, and PBMCs were isolated by Ficoll-Histopaque density gradient centrifugation and then cryopreserved in liquid nitrogen vapor phase. What the study reported, not specific to this receptor: Only blood was sampled, and tissue TCR repertoires likely differ from those in blood. Pairwise subsampling indicated that sequencing depth was expected to affect the degree of clonotype sharing among donors. The small number of donors limited the genetic and exposure-history diversity represented.

Using the deep immunoSEQ assay, TCR CDR3 regions were amplified from genomic DNA by multiplex PCR. For each cell subset, the extracted genomic DNA was distributed evenly across all wells of several immunoSEQ 96-well plates, and each plate served as one replicate. For unsorted PBMC, 300 ng genomic DNA, equal to about 30,000 T cell genomes, was loaded into each replicate PCR. Ten immunoSEQ deep assay plates were used to sequence the unsorted PBMC genomic DNA. Purified libraries were measured with a Qubit 3.0 fluorometer, size-checked on a Bioanalyzer 2100, and measured again with the KAPA Library Quantification kit. Every immunoSEQ 96-well plate was sequenced on a dedicated single-read 150-cycle Illumina NextSeq 550 flow cell. The published analysis was carried out like this. The immunoSEQ output contained only junctional sequences without quality scores, so filtering could not match that applied to full-length reads. To assign V/J genes and CDR3, sequences were annotated against IMGT germline references using PyIR, a Python wrapper for IgBLAST v1.9. Reads were filtered out if the reads had weak V/J assignments (E-value above 1e-6), no CDR3, stop codons, out-of-frame junctions, or ambiguous translated residues. V3J clonotypes were defined as sequences sharing an identical inferred V gene, J gene, and CDR3 amino acid sequence. To compute the percentage overlap between repertoires, the number of shared unique clonotypes was divided by the size of the smaller repertoire. Repertoire richness was assessed with RTK rarefaction, the Chao1 estimator, and Recon v2.1 estimates of unobserved clonotypes. TCRdb retrieved this table from immuneACCESS and kept in-frame rearrangements only. Not all clones are present; in checked studies, unresolved V genes account for under half, and no reason is known for the remainder. V, J and clone size derive from that table, while D and trimming were established from the DNA sequence. Recorded for this sample are roughly 500,000 clones; approximately 85% of them occurred a single time. Under 15% of the sample is held by the ten biggest clonotypes.

The V and J genes are TRBV19 and TRBJ1-1; the D gene remains uncertain. Source material: PBMCs. The TCR sequence derives from a woman in her 40s in good health. Some clones in this sample may be carry-over from other donors' samples. The nucleotide sequence reads TGTGCCAGTAGTATCGTCGGTTCCAGCGGTGGAGGGCGGGCTTTCTTT. Its translation is CASSIVGSSGGGRAFF.